This TCR beta chain originates from a study of T cells after somatic rescue of genetic block (dated by TCRdb to about 2020). About the full investigation: The study assessed how robust, over the long term, a T-cell system was when the system had developed through somatic rescue of a genetic block in T-cell development.

Comments on this clone: The clone's antigen remains unknown. No base quality values were provided; no much bigger clone lies one nucleotide off.

The library was built by means of the immunoSEQ multiplex PCR assay. As stored in TCRdb, this immuneACCESS dataset retains in-frame rearrangements with V and J assigned. A fraction of the clones does not appear; measured against another copy, unresolved V genes explain less than half of the discrepancy, and the remainder lacks a known reason. The sample table holds tens of thousands of clones, of which approximately 91% were seen once. The top ten hold 2.8% of the sample. V sheds 5 bases and J sheds 5 bases, leaving 9 bases between their ends. CDR1 and CDR2, per the germline V gene, are KGHSH and LQKENI. Spanning cysteine to phenylalanine, the CDR3 consists of 13 amino acids. Just CDR3 DNA is preserved here, 39 bases in frame from base 1.

This receptor was taken from a man aged 25-45 years. The material sequenced was peripheral blood mononuclear cells (PBMCs). Here the chain combines TRBV18 and TRBJ1-4, with the D gene call left open. Read as DNA, the sequence is TGTGCCAGCTCATTGGCCCGGAATGAAAAACTGTTTTTT. This gives the protein CASSLARNEKLFF.